Given below is one T cell receptor beta chain in context. Sequencing used immunoSEQ multiplex PCR; TCRdb keeps in-frame clones, though not all of them. The table has hundreds of thousands of clones, about four fifths seen once. This CDR3 has 14 residues. The ends lost 4 bases at V and 4 bases at J; junction bases unmatched: 5. Germline values: CDR1 MNHEY, CDR2 SVGAGI. The data were obtained in a study of blood T cell repertoires in COVID-19. Overall study context: Samples of COVID-19 (acute and convalescent) were obtained from the United States, Italy and Spain. From T cells, B-cell-depleted T cells, or PBMCs came the material, which was cDNA or gDNA.

Sequencing used peripheral blood. The chain links TRBV6-5 to TRBJ1-1, with 8 bases identical to TRBD1. This TCR came from a woman between 50 and 59 years old with acute or convalescent COVID-19. The chain's CDR3 is CASSFDRGGTEAFF. CDR3 bases: TGTGCCAGCAGTTTCGACAGGGGAGGCACTGAAGCTTTCTTT.